This note documents a single TCR beta chain sequence. The protocol was immunoSEQ multiplex PCR, while the TCRdb copy is restricted to in-frame clones and leaves out a portion. The data hold more than 300,000 clones, with about 95% observed a single time. These data are taken from a study of shared T cell receptors in the human thymus. Germline V CDR1 and CDR2: MNHNS, SASEGT. With 1 base clipped from V and 5 bases from J, the junction kept 9 bases outside the gene matches. The CDR3 runs to 16 residues. The clonotype was recovered from a human donor. This chain joins TRBV6-1 and TRBJ1-2; TRBD1 aligns across 8 bases. Input material: thymocytes. Written as DNA, the CDR3 is TGTGCCAGCAGTGAAGGCCAGGGGGCCCCAGCGTATGGCTACACCTTC. Translating gives CASSEGQGAPAYGYTF.